This TCR beta chain appears in the sequencing data of a study of PD-1 blockade in classical Hodgkin lymphoma. Study-wide results and caveats: It was CD4+ TCR diversity, not CD8+, that rose significantly by C4D1.

Generated by immunoSEQ multiplex PCR, the TCRdb table keeps only in-frame clones and is missing some. The sample contains around 45,000 clones, over 65% of which appear only once. With no exception, relapse followed autologous stem cell transplantation in all patients, and brentuximab vedotin exposure varied. As regards this clone: Its matching antigen is unknown.

Germline values: CDR1 MNHEY, CDR2 SVGAGI. The CDR3 runs to 14 residues. Trimming removed 6 bases at V and 1 base at J, with 10 bases between. The TCR sequence derives from a human donor with classical Hodgkin lymphoma. Specimen: peripheral blood mononuclear cells (PBMCs), collected before the second cycle of nivolumab. The rearrangement uses TRBV6-5 and TRBJ1-3; D gene unclear. The chain's CDR3 is CASRREESGNTIYF. CDR3 DNA sequence: TGTGCCAGCAGACGGGAAGAATCTGGAAACACCATATATTTT.